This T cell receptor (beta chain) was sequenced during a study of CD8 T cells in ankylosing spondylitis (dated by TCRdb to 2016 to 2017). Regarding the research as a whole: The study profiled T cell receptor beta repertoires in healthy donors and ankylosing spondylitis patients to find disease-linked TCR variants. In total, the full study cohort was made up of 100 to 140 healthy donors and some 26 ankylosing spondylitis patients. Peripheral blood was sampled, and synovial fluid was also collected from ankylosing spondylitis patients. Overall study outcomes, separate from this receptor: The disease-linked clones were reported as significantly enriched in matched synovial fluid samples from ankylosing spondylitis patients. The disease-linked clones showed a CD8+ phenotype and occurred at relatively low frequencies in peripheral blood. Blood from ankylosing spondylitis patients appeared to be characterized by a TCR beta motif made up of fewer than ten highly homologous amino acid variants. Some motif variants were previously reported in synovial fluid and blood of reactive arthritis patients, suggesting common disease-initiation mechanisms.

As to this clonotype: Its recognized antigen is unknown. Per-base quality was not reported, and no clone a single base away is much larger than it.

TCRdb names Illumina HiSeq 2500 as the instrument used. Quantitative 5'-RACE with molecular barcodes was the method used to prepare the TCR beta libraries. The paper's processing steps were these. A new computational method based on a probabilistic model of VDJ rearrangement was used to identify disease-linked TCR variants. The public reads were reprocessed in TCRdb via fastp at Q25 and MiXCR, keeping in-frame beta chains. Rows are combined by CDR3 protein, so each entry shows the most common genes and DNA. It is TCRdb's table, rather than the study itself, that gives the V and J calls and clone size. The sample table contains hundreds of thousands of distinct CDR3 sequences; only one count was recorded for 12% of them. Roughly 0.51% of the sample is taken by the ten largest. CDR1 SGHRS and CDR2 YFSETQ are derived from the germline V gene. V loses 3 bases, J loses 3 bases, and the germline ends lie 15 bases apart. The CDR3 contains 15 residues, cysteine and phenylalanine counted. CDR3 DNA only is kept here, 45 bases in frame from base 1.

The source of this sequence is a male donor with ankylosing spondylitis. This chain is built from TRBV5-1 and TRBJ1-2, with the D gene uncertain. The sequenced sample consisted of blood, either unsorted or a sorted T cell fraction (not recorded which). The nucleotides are TGCGCCAGCAGCTCCAGTGGGGTGGAACACTATGGCTACACCTTC. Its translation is CASSSSGVEHYGYTF.